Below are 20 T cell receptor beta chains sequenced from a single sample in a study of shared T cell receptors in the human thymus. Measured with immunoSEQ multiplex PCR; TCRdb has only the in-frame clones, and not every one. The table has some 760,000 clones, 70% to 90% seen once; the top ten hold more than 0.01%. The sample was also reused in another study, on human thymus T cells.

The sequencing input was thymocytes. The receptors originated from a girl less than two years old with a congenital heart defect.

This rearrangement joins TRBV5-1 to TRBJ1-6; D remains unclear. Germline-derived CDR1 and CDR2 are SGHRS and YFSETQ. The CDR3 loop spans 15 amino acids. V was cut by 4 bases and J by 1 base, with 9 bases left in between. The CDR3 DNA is TGCGCCAGCAGCGCCGCGCCTTCCTATAATTCACCCCTCCACTTT. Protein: CASSAAPSYNSPLHF.

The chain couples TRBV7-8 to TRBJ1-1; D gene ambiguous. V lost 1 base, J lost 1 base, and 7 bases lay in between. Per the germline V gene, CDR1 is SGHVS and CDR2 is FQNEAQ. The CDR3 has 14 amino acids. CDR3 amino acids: CASSLDRGNTEAFF. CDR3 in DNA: TGTGCCAGCAGCTTAGACCGGGGGAACACTGAAGCTTTCTTT. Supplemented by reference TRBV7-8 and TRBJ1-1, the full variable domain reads GAGVSQSPRYKVAKRGQDVALRCDPISGHVSLFWYQQALGQGPEFLTYFQNEAQLDKSGLPSDRFFAERPEGSVSTLKIQRTQQEDSAVYLCASSLDRGNTEAFFGQGTRLTVV.

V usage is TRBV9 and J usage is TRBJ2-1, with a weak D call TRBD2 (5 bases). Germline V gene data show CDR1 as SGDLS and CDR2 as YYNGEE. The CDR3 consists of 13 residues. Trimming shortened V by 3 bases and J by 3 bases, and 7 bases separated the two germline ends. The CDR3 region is CASSARDYNEQFF. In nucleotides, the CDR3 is TGTGCCAGCAGCGCCCGGGACTACAATGAGCAGTTCTTC.

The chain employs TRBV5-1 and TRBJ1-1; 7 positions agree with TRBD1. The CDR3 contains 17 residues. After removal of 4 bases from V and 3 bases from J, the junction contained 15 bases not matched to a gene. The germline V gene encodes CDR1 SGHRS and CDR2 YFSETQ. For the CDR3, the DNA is TGCGCCAGCAGCAGTCGACAGGGTTGGGGGGTGGACACTGAAGCTTTCTTT. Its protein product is CASSSRQGWGVDTEAFF. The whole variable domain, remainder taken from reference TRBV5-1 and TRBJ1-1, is KAGVTQTPRYLIKTRGQQVTLSCSPISGHRSVSWYQQTPGQGLQFLFEYFSETQRNKGNFPGRFSGRQFSNSRSEMNVSTLELGDSALYLCASSSRQGWGVDTEAFFGQGTRLTVV.

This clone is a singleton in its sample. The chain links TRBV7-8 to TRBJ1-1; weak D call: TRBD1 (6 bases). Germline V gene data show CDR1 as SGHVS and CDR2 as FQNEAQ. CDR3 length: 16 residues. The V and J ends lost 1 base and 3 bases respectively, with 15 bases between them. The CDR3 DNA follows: TGTGCCAGCAGCTTAGTGGGGGCAGGCCTTCACACTGAAGCTTTCTTT. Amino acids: CASSLVGAGLHTEAFF.

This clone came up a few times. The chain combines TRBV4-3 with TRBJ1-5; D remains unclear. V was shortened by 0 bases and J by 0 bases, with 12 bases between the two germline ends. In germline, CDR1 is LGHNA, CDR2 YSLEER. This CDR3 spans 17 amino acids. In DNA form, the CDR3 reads TGCGCCAGCAGCCAAGATAGGAGGTCTTATAGCAATCAGCCCCAGCATTTT. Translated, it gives CASSQDRRSYSNQPQHF.

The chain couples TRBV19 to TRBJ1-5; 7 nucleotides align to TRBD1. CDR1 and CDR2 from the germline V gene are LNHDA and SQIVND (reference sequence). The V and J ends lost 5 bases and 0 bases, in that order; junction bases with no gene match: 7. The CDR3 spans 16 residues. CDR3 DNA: TGTGCCAGTAGTCCGTACGGGACAGATAGCAATCAGCCCCAGCATTTT. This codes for CASSPYGTDSNQPQHF. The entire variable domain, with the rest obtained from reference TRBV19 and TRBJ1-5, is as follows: DGGITQSPKYLFRKEGQNVTLSCEQNLNHDAMYWYRQDPGQGLRLIYYSQIVNDFQKGDIAEGYSVSREKKESFPLTVTSAQKNPTAFYLCASSPYGTDSNQPQHFGDGTRLSIL.

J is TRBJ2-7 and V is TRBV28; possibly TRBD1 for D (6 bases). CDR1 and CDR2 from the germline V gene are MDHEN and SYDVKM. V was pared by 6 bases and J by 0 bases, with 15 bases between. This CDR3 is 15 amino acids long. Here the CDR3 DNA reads TGTGCCAGCAGCTACCCTGGACAGTCCTCCTACGAGCAGTACTTC. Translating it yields CASSYPGQSSYEQYF.

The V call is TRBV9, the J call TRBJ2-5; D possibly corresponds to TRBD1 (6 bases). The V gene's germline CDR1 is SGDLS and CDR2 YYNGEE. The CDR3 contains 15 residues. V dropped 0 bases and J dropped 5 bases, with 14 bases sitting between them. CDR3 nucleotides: TGTGCCAGCAGCGTAGACAGGGTGATCGGGGAGACCCAGTACTTC. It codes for CASSVDRVIGETQYF. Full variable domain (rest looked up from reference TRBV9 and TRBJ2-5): DSGVTQTPKHLITATGQRVTLRCSPRSGDLSVYWYQQSLDQGLQFLIQYYNGEERAKGNILERFSAQQFPDLHSELNLSSLELGDSALYFCASSVDRVIGETQYFGPGTRLLVL.

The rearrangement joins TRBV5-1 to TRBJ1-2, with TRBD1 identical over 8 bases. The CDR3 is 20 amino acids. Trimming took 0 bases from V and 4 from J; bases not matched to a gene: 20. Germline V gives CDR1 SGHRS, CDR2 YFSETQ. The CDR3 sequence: CASSLASPSRKDRGVYGYTF. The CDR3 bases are TGCGCCAGCAGCTTGGCGAGTCCATCGCGGAAAGACAGGGGCGTCTATGGCTACACCTTC.

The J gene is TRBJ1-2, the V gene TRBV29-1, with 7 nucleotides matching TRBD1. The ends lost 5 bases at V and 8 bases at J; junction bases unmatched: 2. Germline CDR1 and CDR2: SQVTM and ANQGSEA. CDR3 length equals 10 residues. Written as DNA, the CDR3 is TGCAGCGTTAAACAGGGGGGCTACACCTTC. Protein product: CSVKQGGYTF.

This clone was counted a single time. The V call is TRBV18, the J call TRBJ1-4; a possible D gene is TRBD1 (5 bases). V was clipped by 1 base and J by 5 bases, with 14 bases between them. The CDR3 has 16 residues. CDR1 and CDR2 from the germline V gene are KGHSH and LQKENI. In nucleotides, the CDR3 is TGTGCCAGCTCACCACGCTCGGGGGAGGAGAATGAAAAACTGTTTTTT. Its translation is CASSPRSGEENEKLFF.

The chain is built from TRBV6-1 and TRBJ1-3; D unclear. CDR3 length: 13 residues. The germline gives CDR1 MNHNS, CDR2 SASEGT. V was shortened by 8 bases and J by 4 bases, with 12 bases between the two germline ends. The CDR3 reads CASPKLKGNTIYF. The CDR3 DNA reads TGTGCCAGCCCGAAACTAAAAGGAAACACCATATATTTT.

The CDR3 nucleotides are TGTGCCATCAGTGAGTCGGCTCCACGTTCCGGGACTGAAAATTCACCCCTCCACTTT. Translated: CAISESAPRSGTENSPLHF. V and J are TRBV10-3 and TRBJ1-6; D may be TRBD1 (5 bases). Trimming removed 0 bases from V and 7 bases from J, with 22 bases in between. The germline V gene has CDR1 ENHRY and CDR2 SYGVKD. The CDR3 spans 19 residues.

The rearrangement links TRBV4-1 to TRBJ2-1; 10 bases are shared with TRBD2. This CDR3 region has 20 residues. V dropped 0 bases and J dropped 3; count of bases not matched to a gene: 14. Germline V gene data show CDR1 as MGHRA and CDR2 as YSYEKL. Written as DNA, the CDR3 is TGCGCCAGCAGCCAAGATCGAGAGGGAGCGGGGGGGACCCGCTACAATGAGCAGTTCTTC. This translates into CASSQDREGAGGTRYNEQFF.

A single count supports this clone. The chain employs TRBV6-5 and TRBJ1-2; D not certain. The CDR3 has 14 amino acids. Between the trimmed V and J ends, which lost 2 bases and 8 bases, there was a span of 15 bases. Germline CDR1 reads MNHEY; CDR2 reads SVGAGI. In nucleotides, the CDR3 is TGTGCCAGCAGTTACGGGGAGGGTGGTTCCGGCTACACCTTC. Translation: CASSYGEGGSGYTF.

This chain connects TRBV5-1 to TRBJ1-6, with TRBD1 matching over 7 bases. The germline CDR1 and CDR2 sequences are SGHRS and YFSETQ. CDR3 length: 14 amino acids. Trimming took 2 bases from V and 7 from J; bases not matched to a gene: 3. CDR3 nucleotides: TGCGCCAGCAGCTTCGACAGGGAGAATTCACCCCTCCACTTT. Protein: CASSFDRENSPLHF.

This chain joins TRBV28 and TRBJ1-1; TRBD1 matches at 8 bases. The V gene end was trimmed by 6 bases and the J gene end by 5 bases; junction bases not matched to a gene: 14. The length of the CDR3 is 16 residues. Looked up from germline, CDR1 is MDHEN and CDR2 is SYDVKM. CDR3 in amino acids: CASSSSWTGKGTEAFF. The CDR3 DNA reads TGTGCCAGCAGCTCTTCATGGACAGGGAAGGGGACTGAAGCTTTCTTT.

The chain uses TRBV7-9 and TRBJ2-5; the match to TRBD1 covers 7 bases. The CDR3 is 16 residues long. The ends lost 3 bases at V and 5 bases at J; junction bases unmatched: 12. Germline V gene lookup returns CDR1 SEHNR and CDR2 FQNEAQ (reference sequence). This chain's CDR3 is CASSFVRGSLLETQYF. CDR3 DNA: TGTGCCAGCAGCTTCGTCAGGGGGAGTTTGTTGGAGACCCAGTACTTC.

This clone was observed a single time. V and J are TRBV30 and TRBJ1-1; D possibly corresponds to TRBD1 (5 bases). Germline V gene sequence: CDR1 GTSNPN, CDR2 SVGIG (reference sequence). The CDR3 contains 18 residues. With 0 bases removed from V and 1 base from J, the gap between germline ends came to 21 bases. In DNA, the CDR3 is TGTGCCTGGAGTGTACGGGATAGGGGAGGAATGTCGAACACTGAAGCTTTCTTT. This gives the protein CAWSVRDRGGMSNTEAFF.